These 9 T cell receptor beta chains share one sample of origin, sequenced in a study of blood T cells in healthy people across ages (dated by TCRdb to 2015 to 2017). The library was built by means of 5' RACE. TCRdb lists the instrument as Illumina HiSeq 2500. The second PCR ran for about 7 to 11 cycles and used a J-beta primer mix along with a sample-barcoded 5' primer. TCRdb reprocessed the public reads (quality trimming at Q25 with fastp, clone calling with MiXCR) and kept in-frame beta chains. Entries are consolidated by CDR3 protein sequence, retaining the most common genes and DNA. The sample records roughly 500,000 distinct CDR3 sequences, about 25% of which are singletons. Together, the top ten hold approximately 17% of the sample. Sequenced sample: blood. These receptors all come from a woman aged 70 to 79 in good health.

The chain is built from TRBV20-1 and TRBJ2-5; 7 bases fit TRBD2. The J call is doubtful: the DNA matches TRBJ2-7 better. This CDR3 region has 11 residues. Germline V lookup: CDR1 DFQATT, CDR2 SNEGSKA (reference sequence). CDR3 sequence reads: CSAERGNEQYF. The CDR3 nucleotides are TGCAGTGCAGAGCGGGGTAACGAGCAGTACTTC.

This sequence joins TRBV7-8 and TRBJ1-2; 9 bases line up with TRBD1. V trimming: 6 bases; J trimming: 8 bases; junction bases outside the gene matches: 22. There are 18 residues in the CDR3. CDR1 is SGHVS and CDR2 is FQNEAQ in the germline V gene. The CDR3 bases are TGTGCCAGCAGTCATCCGGGACAGGGACTGGGATGGTTTGGGGGCTACACCTTC. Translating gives CASSHPGQGLGWFGGYTF.

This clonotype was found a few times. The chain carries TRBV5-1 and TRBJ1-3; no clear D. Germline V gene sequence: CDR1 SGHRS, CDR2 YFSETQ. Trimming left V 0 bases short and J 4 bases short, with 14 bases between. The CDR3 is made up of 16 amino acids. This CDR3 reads CASSLGVTGTGNTIYF. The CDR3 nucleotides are TGCGCCAGCAGCTTGGGGGTAACCGGTACAGGAAACACCATATATTTT.

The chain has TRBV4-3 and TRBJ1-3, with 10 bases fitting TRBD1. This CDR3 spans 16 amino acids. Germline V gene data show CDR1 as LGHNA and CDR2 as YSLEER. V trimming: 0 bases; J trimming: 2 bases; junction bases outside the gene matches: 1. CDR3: CASSQDDRGPGNTIYF. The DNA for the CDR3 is TGCGCCAGCAGCCAAGATGACAGGGGGCCTGGAAACACCATATATTTT.

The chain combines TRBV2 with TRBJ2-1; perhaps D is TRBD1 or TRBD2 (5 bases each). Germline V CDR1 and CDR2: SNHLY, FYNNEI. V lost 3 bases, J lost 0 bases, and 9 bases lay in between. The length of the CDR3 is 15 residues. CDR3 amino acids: CASSDEGPSYNEQFF. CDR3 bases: TGTGCCAGCAGTGACGAGGGGCCCTCCTACAATGAGCAGTTCTTC.

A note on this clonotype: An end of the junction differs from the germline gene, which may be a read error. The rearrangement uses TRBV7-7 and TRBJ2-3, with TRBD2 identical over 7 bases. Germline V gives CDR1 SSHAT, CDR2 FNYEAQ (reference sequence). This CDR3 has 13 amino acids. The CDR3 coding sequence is TGTGCTAGCAGCTTAGCGGGCAGGGATACGCAGTATTTT. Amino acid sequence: CASSLAGRDTQYF.

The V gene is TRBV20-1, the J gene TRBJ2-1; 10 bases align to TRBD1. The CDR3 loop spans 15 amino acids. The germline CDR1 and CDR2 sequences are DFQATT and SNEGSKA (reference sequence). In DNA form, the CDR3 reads TGCAGCATACCGGGACAGGGGAAGTCCTACAATGAGCAGTTCTTC. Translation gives CSIPGQGKSYNEQFF.

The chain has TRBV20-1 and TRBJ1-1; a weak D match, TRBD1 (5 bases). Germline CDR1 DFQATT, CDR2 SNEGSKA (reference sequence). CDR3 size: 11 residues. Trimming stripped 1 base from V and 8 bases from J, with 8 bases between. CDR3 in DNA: TGCAGTGCTAGAGGTACAGGAGAAGCTTTCTTT. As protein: CSARGTGEAFF.

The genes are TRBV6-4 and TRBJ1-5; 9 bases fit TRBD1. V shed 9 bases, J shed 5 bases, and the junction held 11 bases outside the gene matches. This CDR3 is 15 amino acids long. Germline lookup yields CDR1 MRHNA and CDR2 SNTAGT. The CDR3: CASSADRGRDQPQHF. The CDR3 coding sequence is TGTGCCAGTAGCGCCGACAGGGGGAGAGATCAGCCCCAGCATTTT.